This T cell receptor (beta chain) derives from a study of blood T cell repertoires in COVID-19. Study details: The United States, Italy and Spain were the sources of the acute and convalescent COVID-19 samples. Nucleic acid was either cDNA or gDNA, and it came from T cells, B-cell-depleted T cells, or PBMCs.

Under the authors' procedure: Reference gene primers were amplified, and this amplification served to estimate nucleated cell counts. Some clones are missing from TCRdb's copy, which holds only in-frame ones; the method was immunoSEQ multiplex PCR. The V and J calls and clone size come from that table; D and trimming were worked out from the DNA. Among roughly 300,000 clones listed, around 81% were seen once. The CDR3 contains 13 residues. The ends were cut back, 5 bases at V and 5 bases at J, with 9 bases in the middle. In germline, CDR1 is MRHNA, CDR2 SNTAGT. The receptor's source is an older woman with active or convalescent COVID-19. Sequences were obtained from peripheral blood. The gene calls are TRBV6-4 and TRBJ1-4, with unresolved D. CDR3 in DNA: TGTGCCAGCAGTCCGGAGGAAAATGAAAAACTGTTTTTT. Translating it yields CASSPEENEKLFF.